This TCR beta chain comes out of a study of T cell responses to AZD1222 COVID-19 vaccine. The CDR3 sequence is 14 residues long. V shed 2 bases and J shed 0 bases, with 7 bases lying between them. Germline CDR1 reads PRHDT; CDR2 reads FYEKMQ (reference sequence). This clone showed up just a few times. The repertoire was sequenced with immunoSEQ multiplex PCR; TCRdb's copy has only in-frame clones and lacks some. The sample holds roughly 130,000 clones, around 84% seen once. This sample comprised peripheral blood, obtained on day 0 of AZD1222 vaccination. This chain connects TRBV13 to TRBJ1-1; D is ambiguous. This TCR came from an adult in good health. CDR3 protein: CASSLRFLNTEAFF. CDR3 coding DNA: TGTGCCAGCAGCTTACGGTTTCTGAACACTGAAGCTTTCTTT. Using reference TRBV13 and TRBJ1-1 for the parts outside the CDR3, the full variable domain is AAGVIQSPRHLIKEKRETATLKCYPIPRHDTVYWYQQGPGQDPQFLISFYEKMQSDKGSIPDRFSAQQFSDYHSELNMSSLELGDSALYFCASSLRFLNTEAFFGQGTRLTVV.